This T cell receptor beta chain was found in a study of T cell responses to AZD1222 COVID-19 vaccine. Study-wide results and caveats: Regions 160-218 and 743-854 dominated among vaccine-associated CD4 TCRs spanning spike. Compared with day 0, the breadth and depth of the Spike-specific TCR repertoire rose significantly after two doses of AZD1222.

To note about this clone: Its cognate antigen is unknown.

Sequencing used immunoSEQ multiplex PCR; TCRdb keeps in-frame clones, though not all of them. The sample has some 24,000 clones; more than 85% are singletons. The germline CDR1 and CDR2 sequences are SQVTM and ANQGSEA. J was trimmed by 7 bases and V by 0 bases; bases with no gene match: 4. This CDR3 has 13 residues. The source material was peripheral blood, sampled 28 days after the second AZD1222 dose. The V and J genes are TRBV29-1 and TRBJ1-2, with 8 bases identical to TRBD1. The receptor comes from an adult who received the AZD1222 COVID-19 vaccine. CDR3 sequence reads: CSVEDQGASGYTF. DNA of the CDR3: TGCAGCGTTGAAGATCAGGGGGCCAGTGGCTACACCTTC.